Listed below are T cell receptor beta chains from one sample, sequenced in a study of T cell responses to AZD1222 COVID-19 vaccine. Some clones are missing from TCRdb's copy, which holds only in-frame ones; the method was immunoSEQ multiplex PCR. The sample has about 110,000 clones, around nine tenths seen once. Sequencing was performed on peripheral blood, taken 28 days after the second AZD1222 dose. These receptors all stem from an adult who received the AZD1222 COVID-19 vaccine. The CDR3 runs from the conserved cysteine through the conserved F or W. D genes are given only for firm matches. Not every row has a clone size; where given, it reads once, few, many or a size class.

-	-	TRBV4-1	TRBJ2-3	CASSQPAGQTDTQYF	TGCGCCAGCAGCCAACCAGCGGGACAAACAGATACGCAGTATTTT
-	-	TRBV7-2	TRBJ1-3	CASSLSFRNTIYF	TGTGCCAGCAGCTTATCGTTTAGAAACACCATATATTTT
TRBD1	-	TRBV5-4	TRBJ1-3	CASSTGGAGNTIYF	TGTGCCAGCAGCACAGGGGGCGCTGGAAACACCATATATTTT
-	-	TRBV5-1	TRBJ2-7	CASSLEGYEQYF	TGCGCCAGCAGCTTGGAGGGCTACGAGCAGTACTTC
-	once	TRBV7-2	TRBJ2-2	CASSLRGSAGELFF	TGTGCCAGCAGCTTAAGGGGTAGCGCCGGGGAGCTGTTTTTT
-	-	TRBV4-1	TRBJ2-2	CASSPRVGNTGELFF	TGCGCCAGCAGCCCCAGGGTGGGTAACACCGGGGAGCTGTTTTTT
TRBD2	-	TRBV5-4	TRBJ2-5	CASSLAGGPDDTQYF	TGTGCCAGCAGCTTGGCGGGAGGGCCGGATGATACCCAGTACTTC
TRBD1	-	TRBV2	TRBJ1-2	CASSPGTGVRGYTF	TGTGCCAGCAGTCCCGGGACAGGGGTTCGGGGCTACACCTTC
-	few	TRBV7-9	TRBJ1-3	CASLFGFSGNTIYF	TGTGCCAGCTTGTTCGGATTCTCTGGAAACACCATATATTTT
-	few	TRBV15	TRBJ1-3	CATQEGPGNTIYF	TGTGCCACCCAGGAAGGCCCTGGAAACACCATATATTTT
TRBD1	-	TRBV19	TRBJ1-5	CASSISRTGISNQPQHF	TGTGCCAGTAGTATCTCTAGGACAGGGATTAGCAATCAGCCCCAGCATTTT
TRBD2	-	TRBV7-2	TRBJ2-6	CASSHFGLAGTGANVLTF	TGTGCCAGCAGCCACTTCGGACTAGCGGGAACTGGGGCCAACGTCCTGACTTTC
-	-	TRBV5-4	TRBJ2-7	CASSSSYEQYF	TGTGCCAGCAGCTCCTCCTACGAGCAGTACTTC
TRBD2	-	TRBV19	TRBJ2-1	CASSIGGLAGINEQFF	TGTGCCAGTAGTATCGGCGGGCTAGCGGGAATCAATGAGCAGTTCTTC
-	-	TRBV19	TRBJ1-3	CASSEVHFSGNTIYF	TGTGCCAGTAGTGAAGTCCATTTCTCTGGAAACACCATATATTTT
-	-	TRBV30	TRBJ2-3	CAWSPRGDTQYF	TGTGCCTGGAGCCCCAGGGGAGATACGCAGTATTTT
TRBD2	-	TRBV7-3	TRBJ2-3	CASSLLAGGGSTDTQYF	TGTGCCAGCAGCTTACTAGCGGGAGGAGGAAGCACAGATACGCAGTATTTT
-	-	TRBV28	TRBJ2-3	CASQGRGFTDTQYF	TGTGCCAGCCAAGGTCGAGGCTTCACAGATACGCAGTATTTT
-	-	TRBV6-5	TRBJ2-3	CARRSRTDTQYF	TGTGCCAGACGGTCGAGGACAGATACGCAGTATTTT
-	-	TRBV20-1	TRBJ1-2	CSASRWEVKGYTF	TGCAGTGCTAGTCGCTGGGAAGTAAAGGGCTACACCTTC
-	-	TRBV7-8	TRBJ1-6	CASSLVGRSSYNSPLHF	TGTGCCAGCAGCTTAGTGGGAAGGAGCTCCTATAATTCACCCCTCCACTTT
-	-	TRBV9	TRBJ2-6	CASSSRSAIRAGANVLTF	TGTGCCAGCAGCTCCAGGAGTGCTATTCGAGCTGGGGCCAACGTCCTGACTTTC
-	-	TRBV10-2	TRBJ1-4	CASASREREKLFF	TGCGCCAGCGCCTCGAGGGAGAGGGAAAAACTGTTTTTT
TRBD2	-	TRBV18	TRBJ2-1	CASSLERGYNEQFF	TGTGCCAGCTCACTCGAGCGGGGCTACAATGAGCAGTTCTTC
TRBD1	-	TRBV24-1	TRBJ2-3	CATSDPGTGGTDTQYF	TGTGCCACCAGTGACCCCGGGACAGGGGGCACAGATACGCAGTATTTT
-	-	TRBV23-1	TRBJ2-7	CASSQSGGFSYEQYF	TGCGCCAGCAGTCAATCGGGAGGATTCTCCTACGAGCAGTACTTC
TRBD1	-	TRBV9	TRBJ2-5	CASSPRQGQETQYF	TGTGCCAGCAGCCCAAGACAGGGACAAGAGACCCAGTACTTC
TRBD2	-	TRBV28	TRBJ2-1	CASSLLAGRLFF	TGTGCCAGCAGTTTACTAGCGGGCCGTCTGTTCTTC
-	-	TRBV27	TRBJ1-2	CASSLFGGHGYTF	TGTGCCAGCAGTTTATTCGGCGGACATGGCTACACCTTC
-	-	TRBV7-9	TRBJ1-1	CASSFGAETEAFF	TGTGCCAGCAGCTTTGGGGCGGAGACTGAAGCTTTCTTT
TRBD1	once	TRBV5-4	TRBJ1-1	CASLDRGLSSEAFF	TGTGCCAGCCTAGACAGGGGTCTCTCGTCTGAAGCTTTCTTT
-	once	TRBV25-1	TRBJ2-1	CASSEVGSLNEQFF	TGTGCCAGCAGTGAAGTGGGGTCCCTCAATGAGCAGTTCTTC
-	-	TRBV9	TRBJ1-1	CASSVTVSNTEAFF	TGTGCCAGCAGCGTAACCGTTTCGAACACTGAAGCTTTCTTT
-	-	TRBV2	TRBJ2-7	CASSETGVRSSYEQYF	TGTGCCAGCAGCGAGACTGGAGTGAGGAGCTCCTACGAGCAGTACTTC
-	-	TRBV12-5	TRBJ1-1	CASGLSWNTEAFF	TGTGCTAGTGGTTTAAGTTGGAACACTGAAGCTTTCTTT
TRBD1	-	TRBV6-6	TRBJ2-3	CASRQGWDTQYF	TGTGCCAGCAGACAGGGGTGGGATACGCAGTATTTT
-	-	TRBV5-4	TRBJ2-1	CASSLEGVRYNEQFF	TGTGCCAGCAGCTTGGAAGGGGTCCGATACAATGAGCAGTTCTTC
TRBD2	-	TRBV7-9	TRBJ2-3	CASSLVPRLAQVTDTQYF	TGTGCCAGCAGCTTAGTGCCGAGACTAGCGCAGGTGACAGATACGCAGTATTTT
-	-	TRBV6-5	TRBJ1-6	CASRYSRGRGYSPLHF	TGTGCCAGCAGATACTCCAGGGGCCGAGGGTATTCACCCCTCCACTTT
TRBD1	-	TRBV5-1	TRBJ1-1	CASRGTGDAMNTEAFF	TGCGCCAGCAGAGGGACAGGGGACGCCATGAACACTGAAGCTTTCTTT
-	once	TRBV7-9	TRBJ1-6	CASSLEGSNSPLHF	TGTGCCAGCAGCTTAGAGGGGAGCAATTCACCCCTCCACTTT
TRBD1	-	TRBV10-3	TRBJ2-2	CATSRDRVNTGELFF	TGTGCCACTTCCCGGGACAGGGTGAACACCGGGGAGCTGTTTTTT
-	-	TRBV11-2	TRBJ2-2	CASSLREQGGSTGELFF	TGTGCCAGCAGCTTGAGGGAACAGGGAGGGAGCACCGGGGAGCTGTTTTTT
TRBD2	-	TRBV5-1	TRBJ2-7	CASSSSSGRVTDEQYF	TGCGCCAGCAGCTCATCTAGCGGGAGGGTTACCGACGAGCAGTACTTC
TRBD1	-	TRBV24-1	TRBJ2-3	CATSDLGTGFATDTQYF	TGTGCCACCAGTGATTTAGGGACAGGGTTTGCCACAGATACGCAGTATTTT
TRBD1	-	TRBV6-2/TRBV6-3	TRBJ1-5	CASSTQGAVGNQPQHF	TGTGCCAGCAGTACCCAGGGGGCGGTCGGCAATCAGCCCCAGCATTTT
-	-	TRBV18	TRBJ2-7	CASSPVEASEQYF	TGTGCCAGCTCACCCGTTGAGGCGAGCGAGCAGTACTTC